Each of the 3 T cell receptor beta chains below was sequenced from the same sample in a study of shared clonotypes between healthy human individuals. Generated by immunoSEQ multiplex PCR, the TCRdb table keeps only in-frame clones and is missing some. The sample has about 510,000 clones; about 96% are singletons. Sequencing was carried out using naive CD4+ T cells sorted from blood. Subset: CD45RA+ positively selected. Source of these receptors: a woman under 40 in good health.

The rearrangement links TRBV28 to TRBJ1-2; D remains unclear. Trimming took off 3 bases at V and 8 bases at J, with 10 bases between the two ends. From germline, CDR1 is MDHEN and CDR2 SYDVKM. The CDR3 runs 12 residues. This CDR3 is CASSFRPGGYTF. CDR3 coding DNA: TGTGCCAGCAGTTTTCGGCCGGGAGGCTACACCTTC.

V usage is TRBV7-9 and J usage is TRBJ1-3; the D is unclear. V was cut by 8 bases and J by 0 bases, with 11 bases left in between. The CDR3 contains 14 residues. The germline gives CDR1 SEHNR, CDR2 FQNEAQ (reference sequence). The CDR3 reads CASFRTISGNTIYF. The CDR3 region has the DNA TGTGCCAGCTTCCGAACGATCTCTGGAAACACCATATATTTT.

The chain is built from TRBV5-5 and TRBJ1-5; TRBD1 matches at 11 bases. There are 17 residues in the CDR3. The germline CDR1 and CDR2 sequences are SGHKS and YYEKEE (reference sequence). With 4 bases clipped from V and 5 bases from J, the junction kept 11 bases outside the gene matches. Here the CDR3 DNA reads TGTGCCAGCAGCCACGACCCCAGGACAGGGGGCGATCAGCCCCAGCATTTT. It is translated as CASSHDPRTGGDQPQHF.